The 28 T cell receptor beta chains presented below share a single source sample, sequenced in a study of T cell clonality in common variable immunodeficiency. Clones were read by immunoSEQ multiplex PCR, and TCRdb kept only the in-frame ones, dropping some. Singletons are absent from the sample, which has tens of thousands of clones. Specimen: peripheral blood mononuclear cells. The receptor set was obtained from a person aged 18 to 75 in good health.

This clone was seen at least ten times. The CDR3 end falls 3 residues outside the read, so it is completed with the germline J gene. The V and J genes are TRBV18 and TRBJ2-7, with 10 bases that match TRBD2. The trim removed 6 bases at V and 2 bases at J, leaving 7 bases unmatched. The CDR3 spans 15 residues. The germline gives CDR1 KGHSH, CDR2 LQKENI. CDR3 residues: CASSPSGGLAYEQYF. The sequenced part of the CDR3 DNA is TGTGCCAGCTCGCCTAGCGGGGGCCTAGCCTACGAG.

At least ten counts were recorded for this clone. The read terminates 3 residues before the CDR3 end, so the remaining end is supplied by the germline J gene. The V gene is TRBV20-1, the J gene TRBJ2-5; D gene unclear. V was clipped by 1 base and J by 2 bases, with 5 bases between them. This CDR3 has 12 residues. In germline, CDR1 is DFQATT, CDR2 SNEGSKA (reference sequence). The CDR3 loop is CSARVRQETQYF. The sequenced CDR3 bases are TGCAGTGCTAGAGTGAGGCAAGAGACC.

This clone was seen many times. The CDR3 end is not reached by the read, which stops 3 residues before it; the germline J gene fills it in. The J gene is TRBJ1-5, the V gene TRBV30; D is unresolved. Trimming pared 4 bases from V and 2 bases from J, leaving 12 bases between. This CDR3 contains 14 residues. Germline lookup yields CDR1 GTSNPN and CDR2 SVGIG (reference sequence). Here the CDR3 reads CAWTRQVGNQPQHF. The sequenced part of the CDR3 DNA is TGTGCCTGGACGCGCCAGGTAGGCAATCAGCCC.

At least ten counts were recorded for this clone. The read ends 3 residues early relative to the CDR3; the germline J gene fills the gap. The chain uses TRBV12-3 or TRBV12-4 and TRBJ2-1; tentatively, D is TRBD1 or TRBD2 (6 bases each). The ends were cut back, 6 bases at V and 0 bases at J, with 12 bases in the middle. The CDR3 has 15 residues. Incomplete CDR3 DNA: TGTGCCAGCAGCATACAGGGAGGCTCCTACAATGAG. As protein: CASSIQGGSYNE. The full CDR3 reads CASSIQGGSYNEQFF.

This clone appeared many times. The read finishes 3 residues shy of the CDR3 end, and the germline J gene is used to complete it. The chain has TRBV18 and TRBJ1-1; a possible D gene is TRBD1 (5 bases). In germline, CDR1 is KGHSH, CDR2 LQKENI. The CDR3 has 15 amino acids. Trimming shortened V by 1 base and J by 1 base, and 10 bases separated the two germline ends. CDR3 sequence: CASSPQGPGNTEAFF. The sequenced CDR3 bases are TGTGCCAGCTCACCACAGGGGCCAGGGAACACTGAA.

In its sample, this clone was seen a few times. The CDR3 end falls 3 residues outside the read, so it is completed with the germline J gene. The V call is TRBV19, the J call TRBJ1-5; 8 nucleotides align to TRBD1. Germline assignment: CDR1 LNHDA and CDR2 SQIVND (reference sequence). The ends lost 1 base at V and 0 bases at J; junction bases unmatched: 5. The CDR3 is 17 amino acids. The CDR3 region is CASSIGDRTYSNQPQHF. The part of the CDR3 DNA that was read is TGTGCCAGTAGTATAGGGGACAGGACTTATAGCAATCAGCCC.

Details on this clone: The read ends 3 residues shy of where the CDR3 ends; the end is completed using the germline J gene. The chain joins TRBV5-1 to TRBJ2-5; 9 bases map to TRBD1. V lost 3 bases and J lost 5; bases outside the gene matches: 11. Germline CDR1 and CDR2: SGHRS and YFSETQ. This CDR3 has 16 residues. The sequenced part of the CDR3 DNA is TGCGCCAGCAGCTCGTTAGGACAGGGGTCTTTGGAGACC. This encodes CASSSLGQGSLET. From start to end, the CDR3 is CASSSLGQGSLETQYF.

This clone has just a few counts. One end of the junction is discordant with germline, which a read error may explain. The read ends 3 residues shy of where the CDR3 ends; the end is completed using the germline J gene. Other DNA sequences in this sample translate to the same CDR3. The chain employs TRBV5-6 and TRBJ1-3, with D unclear. This CDR3 region has 14 residues. Germline V gene data show CDR1 as SGHDT and CDR2 as YYEEEE. The CDR3 sequence: CASSPLRTGNTIYF. Incomplete CDR3 DNA: TGTGCCAGCAGTCCTCTCCGGACTGGAAACACG.

This clone was observed many times. The CDR3 goes on 3 residues after the read ends, and that part is filled in from the germline J gene. The chain links TRBV5-1 to TRBJ2-7; perhaps TRBD1 as D (8 bases). Trimming removed 0 bases from V and 2 bases from J, with 30 bases in between. Germline-derived CDR1 and CDR2 are SGHRS and YFSETQ. The CDR3 is 21 residues long. The chain's CDR3 is CASSLAPGGEHFGGPTYEQYF. The sequenced CDR3 bases are TGCGCCAGCAGCTTGGCTCCAGGGGGCGAACATTTCGGGGGGCCGACCTACGAG. Combining the CDR3 with reference TRBV5-1 and TRBJ2-7 gives the whole variable domain KAGVTQTPRYLIKTRGQQVTLSCSPISGHRSVSWYQQTPGQGLQFLFEYFSETQRNKGNFPGRFSGRQFSNSRSEMNVSTLELGDSALYLCASSLAPGGEHFGGPTYEQYFGPGTRLTVT.

This clone was detected ten times or more. The sequenced fragment ends 3 residues before the CDR3 boundary, so the rest is inferred from the germline J gene. The chain links TRBV3-1 (or the pseudogene TRBV3-2) to TRBJ2-5, with 8 bases aligning to TRBD2. The CDR3 has 17 residues. Germline V gene lookup returns CDR1 LGHDT and CDR2 YNNKEL (reference sequence). Trimming removed 3 bases from V and 5 bases from J; junction bases left unmatched: 14. The CDR3 here is CASSHHSGGFSWETQYF. CDR3 DNA (partial): TGTGCCAGCAGCCACCACAGCGGGGGATTTTCTTGGGAGACC.

This clone was seen at least ten times. The sequenced fragment ends 3 residues before the CDR3 boundary, so the rest is inferred from the germline J gene. The chain recombines TRBV14 with TRBJ1-2; tentatively, D is TRBD1 (5 bases). This CDR3 contains 15 residues. CDR1 SGHDN and CDR2 FVKESK come from the germline V gene. The CDR3 region is CASSLRQGEAGGYTF. The part of the CDR3 DNA that was read is TGTGCCAGCAGCCTTAGACAAGGAGAGGCAGGGGGC.

This clone was recorded many times. The read comes to an end 3 residues before the CDR3 does, leaving the germline J gene to fill in the end. V is TRBV6-2 or TRBV6-3 and J is TRBJ2-7, with a weak D call TRBD1 (5 bases). This CDR3 comprises 14 residues. V lost 8 bases and J 5 bases, leaving 19 bases between the germline ends. Germline-derived CDR1 and CDR2 are MNHEY and SVGEGT. CDR3 in amino acids: CASGDRAPRDEQYF. The sequenced part of the CDR3 DNA is TGTGCCAGCGGAGACAGAGCCCCAAGGGACGAG.

This clone was detected ten times or more. The CDR3 end lies 3 residues beyond the end of the read and is filled in from the germline J gene. The chain joins TRBV6-1 to TRBJ1-5; no reliable D call. The germline gives CDR1 MNHNS, CDR2 SASEGT. Trimming took 2 bases from V and 5 from J, leaving 7 bases between them. The CDR3 is 13 residues long. Incomplete CDR3 DNA: TGTGCCAGCAGTGAATTCAGAGATCAGCCC. It codes for CASSEFRDQP. The CDR3 as a whole reads CASSEFRDQPQHF.

At least ten counts were recorded for this clone. The read terminates 3 residues ahead of where the CDR3 ends, so the germline J gene completes it. V usage is TRBV30 and J usage is TRBJ1-3; D is ambiguous. This CDR3 region has 14 residues. Deletions cut 0 bases from V and 0 bases from J, with 6 bases between. The germline CDR1 and CDR2 sequences are GTSNPN and SVGIG (reference sequence). The CDR3 bases that were read are TGTGCCTGGAGTGTAATAAACTCTGGAAACACC. This gives the protein CAWSVINSGNT. The full-length CDR3 reads as CAWSVINSGNTIYF.

The table lists this clone with many counts. Coverage ceases 3 residues before the CDR3 finishes, and the germline J gene fills in the end. The chain carries TRBV6-2 or TRBV6-3 and TRBJ2-7; 7 bases are a match to TRBD1. Trimming cost V 5 bases and J 3 bases; bases outside gene matches: 10. The CDR3 spans 15 residues. Germline CDR1 and CDR2: MNHEY and SVGEGT. CDR3 amino acids: CASSPLTGIRYEQYF. The part of the CDR3 DNA that was read is TGTGCCAGCAGTCCCCTGACAGGGATCCGCTACGAG.

This clone was recorded at least ten times. Read sequence stops 3 residues before the CDR3 end, and the germline J gene provides the missing end. The chain combines TRBV5-1 with TRBJ1-1; D perhaps matches TRBD1 (6 bases). Germline-derived CDR1 and CDR2 are SGHRS and YFSETQ. This CDR3 is 15 amino acids long. Trimming removed 4 bases from V and 1 base from J, with 14 bases in between. CDR3 sequence: CASSPNLQGNTEAFF. The DNA read from the CDR3 is TGCGCCAGCAGCCCGAACCTACAGGGGAACACTGAA.

This clone was counted ten times or more. From the germline J gene comes the end of the CDR3, since the read stops 3 residues before it. This chain links TRBV19 with TRBJ1-1; 8 bases match TRBD1. CDR1 is LNHDA and CDR2 is SQIVND in the germline V gene (reference sequence). The CDR3 is 15 residues long. V was clipped by 4 bases and J by 3 bases; unmatched bases: 7. The sequenced CDR3 bases are TGTGCCAGTAGTAGGACAGGGCTTGTGGACACTGAA. It codes for CASSRTGLVDTE. The CDR3 as a whole reads CASSRTGLVDTEAFF.

As for this clone: The read terminates 3 residues before the CDR3 end, so the remaining end is supplied by the germline J gene. This chain uses TRBV18 with TRBJ2-2; D gene uncertain. CDR1 and CDR2 from the germline V gene are KGHSH and LQKENI. The length of the CDR3 is 13 residues. Trimming pared 2 bases from V and 4 bases from J, leaving 5 bases between. The CDR3 protein is CASSPIATGELFF. CDR3 DNA (partial): TGTGCCAGCTCACCAATAGCCACCGGGGAG.

Details on this clone: The read comes to an end 3 residues before the CDR3 does, leaving the germline J gene to fill in the end. V is TRBV7-2 and J is TRBJ2-4, with D tentatively TRBD1 (6 bases). This CDR3 region has 12 residues. Looked up from germline, CDR1 is SGHTA and CDR2 is FQGNSA. The sequenced part of the CDR3 DNA is TGTGCCAGCAGCTTTACAGGGAATGGT. Residues: CASSFTGNG. The CDR3 reads in full as CASSFTGNGQYF.

This clone was seen repeatedly, ten times or more. The read stops 3 residues short of the end of the CDR3; the missing end is completed from the germline J gene. The chain links TRBV20-1 to TRBJ1-1; D may be TRBD1 (6 bases). The V end was cut by 4 bases, the J end by 2 bases, with 17 bases between. CDR1 is DFQATT and CDR2 is SNEGSKA in the germline V gene (reference sequence). The CDR3 is 15 amino acids. The CDR3 here is CSATLPGTTNTEAFF. The covered CDR3 bases are TGCAGTGCTACGCTTCCCGGGACAACCAACACTGAA.

The table lists this clone with many counts. The sequence runs out 3 residues before the end of the CDR3; the remainder is reconstructed from the germline J gene. The V and J genes are TRBV5-1 and TRBJ2-2, with TRBD1 as a possible D gene (5 bases). V lost 5 bases to trimming and J lost 4 bases, with 12 bases between them. This CDR3 spans 14 amino acids. Per the germline V gene, CDR1 is SGHRS and CDR2 is YFSETQ. CDR3: CASSQGPSTGELFF. The covered CDR3 bases are TGCGCCAGCAGTCAGGGCCCGAGCACCGGGGAG.

This clone was observed many times. Read data end 3 residues before the CDR3 end; the end is taken from the germline J gene. The chain carries TRBV5-1 and TRBJ2-3; D remains ambiguous. This CDR3 comprises 15 residues. Per germline, CDR1 SGHRS and CDR2 YFSETQ. V lost 0 bases, J lost 1 base, and 9 bases lay in between. CDR3 DNA (partial): TGCGCCAGCAGCTTGGAGGGCAGGCGCACAGATACG. Its translation is CASSLEGRRTDT. Given in full, the CDR3 is CASSLEGRRTDTQYF.

Many counts were recorded for this clone. The read is 3 residues too short to cover the CDR3 end, so that end is filled in from the germline J gene. The rearrangement uses TRBV6-1 and TRBJ1-2, with TRBD1 as a possible D gene (5 bases). Germline CDR1 is MNHNS and CDR2 is SASEGT. This CDR3 is built from 14 residues. V shed 2 bases and J shed 1 base, with 8 bases lying between them. CDR3: CASSERGVNYGYTF. The covered CDR3 bases are TGTGCCAGCAGTGAAAGGGGAGTTAACTATGGC.

At least ten counts were recorded for this clone. The sequence runs out 3 residues before the end of the CDR3; the remainder is reconstructed from the germline J gene. This chain joins TRBV20-1 and TRBJ2-3; D is possibly TRBD2 (7 bases). V was cut by 0 bases and J by 1 base, with 11 bases left in between. The V gene's germline CDR1 is DFQATT and CDR2 SNEGSKA (reference sequence). The CDR3 totals 15 residues. The part of the CDR3 DNA that was read is TGCAGTGCTAGAGATGAGGGGGGGGGCACAGATACG. Its protein product is CSARDEGGGTDT. From start to end, the CDR3 is CSARDEGGGTDTQYF.

This clone was counted at least ten times. The CDR3 end falls 3 residues outside the read, so it is completed with the germline J gene. The chain uses TRBV9 and TRBJ2-7; D gene ambiguous. Looked up from germline, CDR1 is SGDLS and CDR2 is YYNGEE. This CDR3 contains 14 residues. The V end lost 2 bases, the J end lost 2 bases, and 11 bases lay between the germline ends. The part of the CDR3 DNA that was read is TGTGCCAGCAGCGTCAGTTCTAGTACCTACGAG. Its translation is CASSVSSSTYE. The complete CDR3 sequence is CASSVSSSTYEQYF.

This clone was seen a few times. The read is 3 residues too short to cover the CDR3 end, so that end is filled in from the germline J gene. The chain combines TRBV2 with TRBJ2-3; 7 bases are a match to TRBD2. With V trimmed by 5 bases and J by 6 bases, 11 bases remained unmatched. The CDR3 runs to 15 residues. Germline V gene sequence: CDR1 SNHLY, CDR2 FYNNEI. The CDR3 DNA, read in part, is TGTGCCAGCAGTCCAGAGGGAGGGCCGGGGGATACG. This translates into CASSPEGGPGDT. The full CDR3 protein is CASSPEGGPGDTQYF.

The sample holds many counts of this clone. The read terminates 3 residues before the CDR3 end, so the remaining end is supplied by the germline J gene. J is TRBJ1-4 and V is TRBV20-1; 7 positions match TRBD1. The germline V gene has CDR1 DFQATT and CDR2 SNEGSKA (reference sequence). This CDR3 has 14 amino acids. J gave up 4 bases and V 5 bases, and 7 bases lay outside the gene matches. CDR3 sequence: CSALSGGNNEKLFF. The CDR3 DNA, read in part, is TGCAGTGCTCTGTCAGGGGGAAATAATGAAAAA.

This clone was counted at least ten times. The read ends 3 residues early relative to the CDR3; the germline J gene fills the gap. The chain carries TRBV18 and TRBJ1-1; tentatively, D is TRBD1 (6 bases). The CDR3 runs 14 residues. V lost 3 bases and J 3 bases, leaving 11 bases between the germline ends. Germline V gene data show CDR1 as KGHSH and CDR2 as LQKENI. CDR3: CASSPDSKDTEAFF. The part of the CDR3 DNA that was read is TGTGCCAGCTCACCGGACAGTAAAGACACTGAA.